The sequence of this T cell receptor beta chain was determined in a study of blood T cell repertoires in COVID-19 (dated by TCRdb to the early 2020s). Regarding the research as a whole: The collaborator samples originated in the United States, Italy and Spain and spanned the acute and convalescent phases of COVID-19. The repertoires were released in a freely available public database meant as a resource for research on the immune response to SARS-CoV-2. The material from the prospective study consisted of cDNA or gDNA derived from T cells, B-cell-depleted T cells, or PBMCs. Where available, HLA class I and class II types were obtained from metadata supplied by the sample provider rather than from assay-based typing. Sample metadata almost always included a de-identified subject ID, COVID-19 status, age in years and sex. The dataset comprised deeply sampled blood TCRbeta repertoires from subjects exposed to, actively infected with, or recovered from COVID-19. The samples were drawn from two sources: the first 160 participants of the ongoing ImmuneRACE study, and 1,000 to 1,500 subjects contributed by 6 global collaborators. The paper as a whole reports these results and caveats: The amount of clinical and demographic metadata varied by source and participant and was provided uncurated.

In the germline V gene, CDR1 corresponds to KGHSH and CDR2 to LQKENI. The CDR3 runs 15 residues from the cysteine to the phenylalanine. The entry retains the CDR3 DNA only, 45 bases that are in frame from base 1. After removal of 3 bases from V and 7 bases from J, the junction retains 3 bases not matched to a gene. Details on this clone: Its target antigen remains unknown. The input lacks base qualities; no much larger clone sits a single base away.

Enrolling through a virtual design, the prospective study's participants ranged in age from roughly 18 to 89 years and lived across roughly 24 United States geographic areas. Cohort assignment in the prospective study relied on participant-reported clinical history from a screening survey and a study questionnaire. In the prospective study, whole blood, serum and a nasopharyngeal or oropharyngeal swab were collected from each participant by mobile phlebotomists. Additional blood draws and questionnaires over an approximately 2-month period could optionally be provided by prospective study participants. Prospective study blood samples were shipped either frozen or at room temperature before DNA extraction. TCRbeta CDR3 regions were amplified from genomic DNA using the immunoSEQ Assay, a bias-controlled multiplex PCR. The original pipeline was this. Within the assay, amplification of reference gene primers was used to estimate how many nucleated cells each sample contained. To quantify the absolute abundance of each unique TCRbeta CDR3 rearrangement, sequence reads were collapsed and filtered. Productive Simpson clonality was computed per sample as the square root of Simpson's diversity index over productive rearrangements. In TCRdb, the immuneACCESS table is reduced to in-frame sequences with V and J assigned. These tables do not hold every clone; where another copy was compared, an unresolved V gene accounts for under half, and the others remain unexplained. The V and J calls and clone size come from that table; D and trimming were worked out from the DNA. In all, the sample holds 130,000 to 150,000 clones, and roughly 90% of those were seen once. The ten largest clones take up 0.95% to 1.5% of the sample.

The clonotype comes from a woman aged 30 to 39 with acute COVID-19. The rearranged segments are TRBV18 and TRBJ2-1; TRBD2 agrees with 13 junctional bases. The sequencing input was PBMCs or T cells enriched from blood (not recorded which). In nucleotide form, the sequence is TGTGCCAGCTCACCGGGGACTAGCGGGATGAATGAGCAGTTCTTC. The encoded protein is CASSPGTSGMNEQFF.